These T cell receptor beta chains were read from a single sample in a study of cytomegalovirus exposure and HLA in healthy donors. Repertoires were generated with immunoSEQ multiplex PCR, while TCRdb's copy carries only in-frame clones and drops some. This table holds 150,000 to 200,000 clones, around nine tenths found once. Input material: PBMCs. The origin of the receptors is a woman in her 30s in good health and CMV-seronegative. Each CDR3 is given with its conserved first and last residue. A D gene is named only where the DNA matches it firmly. The size entry is marked missing in some rows and otherwise reads once, few, many or a size class.

D,J,size,V,DNA,CDR3
-,TRBJ1-5,-,TRBV7-9,TGTGCCAGCAGCTTAGGCGAGATCAATCAGCCCCAGCATTTT,CASSLGEINQPQHF
TRBD2,TRBJ2-1,-,TRBV11-2,TGTGCCAGCAGCCAAGGGGCGGGGGGACCCTACAATGAGCAGTTCTTC,CASSQGAGGPYNEQFF
-,TRBJ1-5,-,TRBV4-1,TGCGCCAGCAGCCAAGACGCGGGGTGGCTTTGGCCCCAGCATTTT,CASSQDAGWLWPQHF
-,TRBJ2-5,once,TRBV7-9,TGTGCCAGCAGCCGTTGGGGAGGGGGACAAGAGACCCAGTACTTC,CASSRWGGGQETQYF
-,TRBJ2-5,-,TRBV18,TGTGCCAGCTCACTACGTTCGAGGGAGGAGACCCAGTACTTC,CASSLRSREETQYF
TRBD1,TRBJ1-4,-,TRBV4-3,TGCGCCAGCAGCCAAGGACAGGGATTTACTAATGAAAAACTGTTTTTT,CASSQGQGFTNEKLFF
TRBD1,TRBJ1-2,once,TRBV30,TGTGCCTGGGAAACAGGGGACTATGGCTACACCTTC,CAWETGDYGYTF
-,TRBJ2-7,-,TRBV11-2,TGTGCCAGCAGCCTCCCTAGCGCCGTCACCTACGAGCAGTACTTC,CASSLPSAVTYEQYF
-,TRBJ2-7,-,TRBV7-8,TGTGCCAGCAGCACCCGGCCGGGACATTCGTACGAGCAGTACTTC,CASSTRPGHSYEQYF
-,TRBJ2-2,-,TRBV7-6,TGTGCCAGCAGCTTAGGACAAAACACCGGGGAGCTGTTTTTT,CASSLGQNTGELFF
TRBD1,TRBJ1-1,-,TRBV9,TGTGCCAGCAGCGAGACCGGGACAGGGCTTGAAGCTTTCTTT,CASSETGTGLEAFF
-,TRBJ2-7,few,TRBV7-6,TGTGCCAGCAGCTTAGGTAGGGCTAGCGCATCCTACGAGCAGTACTTC,CASSLGRASASYEQYF
-,TRBJ2-5,-,TRBV4-1,TGCGCCAGCAGCCAAGGACTTACAGAGACCCAGTACTTC,CASSQGLTETQYF
TRBD1,TRBJ2-7,-,TRBV4-1,TGCGCCAGCAGCCCTTCCATACAGGGGGCGTTATACGAGCAGTACTTC,CASSPSIQGALYEQYF
-,TRBJ1-3,-,TRBV10-3,TGTGCCACCAGCGACCCCAGGGTGGGAAACACCATATATTTT,CATSDPRVGNTIYF
-,TRBJ2-2,-,TRBV5-1,TGCGCCAGCAGCTCCCAGATGGTTGGGGAGCTGTTTTTT,CASSSQMVGELFF
TRBD2,TRBJ2-1,once,TRBV11-2,TGTGCCAGCAGCTTAGATCTAGCGGGGGGTTTCAATGAGCAGTTCTTC,CASSLDLAGGFNEQFF
TRBD1,TRBJ1-1,-,TRBV6-1,TGTGCCAGCAGTGACATCAACAGGGGGCACACTGAAGCTTTCTTT,CASSDINRGHTEAFF
-,TRBJ1-1,-,TRBV6-1,TGTGCCAGCAGTGCCCTTTCCGGGATTATGAACACTGAAGCTTTCTTT,CASSALSGIMNTEAFF
-,TRBJ2-1,-,TRBV5-1,TGCGCCAGCAGCAAGGACAGTCCCAACAATGAGCAGTTCTTC,CASSKDSPNNEQFF
-,TRBJ1-1,-,TRBV7-6,TGTGCCAGCAGCGCCGGGAAGGATCTCACTGAAGCTTTCTTT,CASSAGKDLTEAFF
-,TRBJ1-4,-,TRBV29-1,TGCAGCGTCATCTTAGTATCTCGAGATGAAAAACTGTTTTTT,CSVILVSRDEKLFF
-,TRBJ2-1,once,TRBV5-4,TGTGCCAGCAGCTTGGTGCAGGGTAGGTCGGATGAGCAGTTCTTC,CASSLVQGRSDEQFF
-,TRBJ1-2,-,TRBV6-1,TGTGCCAGCAGTGAAGCGCCGTTTGCCTACAGGACGGCTAACTATGGCTACACCTTC,CASSEAPFAYRTANYGYTF
-,TRBJ1-1,-,TRBV4-3,TGCGCCAGCAGCCGCGTGAGAATGAACACTGAAGCTTTCTTT,CASSRVRMNTEAFF
TRBD2,TRBJ2-5,-,TRBV15,TGTGCCACCAGCGGACTGACTAGCGGGGGGCAAGAGACCCAGTACTTC,CATSGLTSGGQETQYF
-,TRBJ1-1,-,TRBV6-5,TGTGCCAGCAGTTATACCGTGGGGGGAACTGAAGCTTTCTTT,CASSYTVGGTEAFF
TRBD2,TRBJ2-7,-,TRBV18,TGTGCCAGCTCCCGGACTAGCCCCTACGAGCAGTACTTC,CASSRTSPYEQYF
-,TRBJ1-1,-,TRBV6-1,TGTGCCAGCAGTGATAAAGCTTTCTTT,CASSDKAFF
-,TRBJ1-2,-,TRBV29-1,TGCAGCGTTGAAGTTCCCGGTCAGGTCTATGGCTACACCTTC,CSVEVPGQVYGYTF
-,TRBJ1-2,few,TRBV27,TGTGCCAGCTGCGGGGCTCCCTTCTATGGCTACACCTTC,CASCGAPFYGYTF
-,TRBJ2-1,-,TRBV7-2,TGTGCCAGCAGCTCCTACTACAATGAGCAGTTCTTC,CASSSYYNEQFF
-,TRBJ1-2,-,TRBV19,TGTGCCAGTAGTATGGCAGGGAACTATGGCTACACCTTC,CASSMAGNYGYTF
TRBD1,TRBJ1-2,-,TRBV27,TGTGCCAGTAGAAACCAGGGGGCGATTGGCTACACCTTC,CASRNQGAIGYTF
TRBD1,TRBJ2-1,-,TRBV27,TGTGCCAGCAGTTTATTAGGCGACAGGGGAGTTTACAATGAGCAGTTCTTC,CASSLLGDRGVYNEQFF
TRBD1,TRBJ2-3,-,TRBV2,TGTGCCAGCAGAGTGACAGGGCTCCCTACAGATACGCAGTATTTT,CASRVTGLPTDTQYF
TRBD1,TRBJ1-5,once,TRBV5-1,TGCGCCAGCAGCTATACAGGGGATAGCAATCAGCCCCAGCATTTT,CASSYTGDSNQPQHF
-,TRBJ1-1,-,TRBV19,TGTGCCAGTAGTATCGGAGGGATTGCTACTGAAGCTTTCTTT,CASSIGGIATEAFF
TRBD1,TRBJ2-2,few,TRBV30,TGTGCCTGGAGTGTAACAGGGGGCACCGGGGAGCTGTTTTTT,CAWSVTGGTGELFF
TRBD1,TRBJ2-1,once,TRBV5-5,TGTGCCAGCACGGGACAGGGTGGCGAGCAGTTCTTC,CASTGQGGEQFF
TRBD2,TRBJ2-3,-,TRBV6-1,TGTGCCAGCAGTGCCGAGCCATGGACTAGCGGGGCAGATACGCAGTATTTT,CASSAEPWTSGADTQYF